This TCR beta chain was captured by sequencing in a study of STAT5B mutations in CD4+ large granular lymphocyte leukemia. The study's findings and limits: No patients shared main leukemic clonotypes, though roughly 27% appeared at low frequency elsewhere.

Method: immunoSEQ multiplex PCR; TCRdb's copy keeps in-frame clones and lacks some. This repertoire shows about 30,000 clones, nearly 90% found once; its top ten account for around 3.3%. For this clone: Its antigen is as yet unknown.

With 0 bases removed from V and 6 bases from J, the gap between germline ends came to 6 bases. The length of the CDR3 is 12 residues. Per the germline V gene, CDR1 is SGHNT and CDR2 is YYREEE (reference sequence). The receptor was isolated from a human donor in good health. The sample consisted of CD4+ T cells from blood buffy coats. The chain recombines TRBV5-4 with TRBJ1-2, with D possibly being TRBD1 (5 bases). In DNA form, the CDR3 reads TGTGCCAGCAGCTTGGTAGGGGATGGCTACACCTTC. This codes for CASSLVGDGYTF.